This T cell receptor beta chain was recovered during a study of shared clonotypes between healthy human individuals. Study-level points and caveats: Only blood underwent sampling, and tissue repertoires likely differ.

Comments on this clone: Its antigen is as yet unknown.

Measured with immunoSEQ multiplex PCR; TCRdb has only the in-frame clones, and not every one. The data hold about a million clones, with about 76% observed a single time. This CDR3 is 17 amino acids long. V trimming: 5 bases; J trimming: 0 bases; junction bases outside the gene matches: 13. Per the germline V gene, CDR1 is SGHAT and CDR2 is FQNNGV. Sequencing was carried out using memory CD4+ T cells sorted from blood. Indicated subset: CD45RA-negative fraction. The rearrangement links TRBV11-2 to TRBJ2-7; 7 bases line up with TRBD1. The origin of this receptor is a man aged 18 to 29 in good health. CDR3 DNA sequence: TGTGCCAGCAGCCCGACAGGGTCTAAACTCGTCTCCTACGAGCAGTACTTC. Translated: CASSPTGSKLVSYEQYF.